This is a list of T cell receptor beta chains from one sample in a study of blood T cell repertoires in COVID-19. Sequenced by immunoSEQ multiplex PCR; TCRdb stores in-frame clones only, minus some. The sample consists of about 180,000 clones, roughly 90% of them appearing once. What was sequenced was peripheral blood. The receptors come from a man aged 65-85 years with active or convalescent COVID-19. Both conserved end residues are part of each CDR3. The D gene is left open where the match is weak. A clone size is listed for some rows: how often the clone was seen (once, few, many), or a class if it is expanded.

abundance: once; v_gene: TRBV30; d_gene: TRBD2; j_gene: TRBJ2-1; CDR3nt: TGTGCCTGGAGTGGGGGAGGGCCCAATGAGCAGTTCTTC; CDR3aa: CAWSGGGPNEQFF
abundance: .; v_gene: TRBV30; d_gene: .; j_gene: TRBJ2-1; CDR3nt: TGTGCCTGGAGTATGGGGCAGTCCTACAATGAGCAGTTCTTC; CDR3aa: CAWSMGQSYNEQFF
abundance: .; v_gene: TRBV6-2/TRBV6-3; d_gene: TRBD1; j_gene: TRBJ1-2; CDR3nt: TGTGCCAGCAGTCGGACAGGGAGGGACTATGGCTACACCTTC; CDR3aa: CASSRTGRDYGYTF
abundance: .; v_gene: TRBV6-5; d_gene: .; j_gene: TRBJ1-6; CDR3nt: TGTGCCAGCAGTTACAACCCAGGGGTCGATTCACCCCTCCACTTT; CDR3aa: CASSYNPGVDSPLHF
abundance: .; v_gene: TRBV7-2; d_gene: .; j_gene: TRBJ1-5; CDR3nt: TGTGCCAGCAGCTTAATGACAGGTTGGGATCAGCCCCAGCATTTT; CDR3aa: CASSLMTGWDQPQHF
abundance: .; v_gene: TRBV27; d_gene: .; j_gene: TRBJ1-2; CDR3nt: TGTGCCAGCAGTCCGGGGGGGGCCTATGGCTACACCTTC; CDR3aa: CASSPGGAYGYTF
abundance: .; v_gene: TRBV9; d_gene: TRBD1; j_gene: TRBJ1-4; CDR3nt: TGTGCCAGCAGCGTAGGGACAGGGGGAACAAATGAAAAACTGTTTTTT; CDR3aa: CASSVGTGGTNEKLFF
abundance: .; v_gene: TRBV7-7; d_gene: TRBD2; j_gene: TRBJ2-5; CDR3nt: TGTGCTAGCAGCCCTGTCGGGGGGAGTATGCAGACCCAGTACTTC; CDR3aa: CASSPVGGSMQTQYF
abundance: .; v_gene: TRBV3-1/TRBV3-2; d_gene: TRBD2; j_gene: TRBJ2-7; CDR3nt: TGTGCCAGCAGCCAAGAGCCTAGCGGGAGGTACGAGCAGTACTTC; CDR3aa: CASSQEPSGRYEQYF
abundance: .; v_gene: TRBV4-3; d_gene: TRBD2; j_gene: TRBJ2-7; CDR3nt: TGCGCCAGCAGCCAAGGTCCCCAGGCGGGAGTCTACGAGCAGTACTTC; CDR3aa: CASSQGPQAGVYEQYF
abundance: .; v_gene: TRBV19; d_gene: .; j_gene: TRBJ2-2; CDR3nt: TGTGCCAGTAGTTCCGCCACACCGGGGGCCGGGGAGCTGTTTTTT; CDR3aa: CASSSATPGAGELFF
abundance: .; v_gene: TRBV7-8; d_gene: TRBD1; j_gene: TRBJ1-6; CDR3nt: TGTGCCAGCAGCTTACCCTTGGGACAGAGAAATTCACCCCTCCACTTT; CDR3aa: CASSLPLGQRNSPLHF
abundance: .; v_gene: TRBV9; d_gene: TRBD1; j_gene: TRBJ2-7; CDR3nt: TGTGCCAGCAGCGCCACGGACAGGTTCTACGAGCAGTACTTC; CDR3aa: CASSATDRFYEQYF
abundance: .; v_gene: TRBV5-4; d_gene: TRBD1; j_gene: TRBJ2-2; CDR3nt: TGTGCCAGCAGTATACCGACAGGGATGAACCGGGAGCTGTTTTTT; CDR3aa: CASSIPTGMNRELFF
abundance: .; v_gene: TRBV5-1; d_gene: TRBD2; j_gene: TRBJ2-1; CDR3nt: TGCGCCAGCAGCTTGGCGGCTAGCGGAACCTACAATGAGCAGTTCTTC; CDR3aa: CASSLAASGTYNEQFF
abundance: .; v_gene: TRBV6-5; d_gene: .; j_gene: TRBJ2-1; CDR3nt: TGTGCCAGCAGGGAGGGAGGTGGACGGGCTGAGCAGTTCTTC; CDR3aa: CASREGGGRAEQFF
abundance: few; v_gene: TRBV9; d_gene: TRBD1; j_gene: TRBJ1-2; CDR3nt: TGTGCCAGCAGCCCAACGTGGGGGACAGTCGACAGGGACTTC; CDR3aa: CASSPTWGTVDRDF
abundance: .; v_gene: TRBV3-1/TRBV3-2; d_gene: .; j_gene: TRBJ2-5; CDR3nt: TGTGCCAGCAGCCAAATGGGCGCTGGGGAGACCCAGTACTTC; CDR3aa: CASSQMGAGETQYF
abundance: few; v_gene: TRBV11-2; d_gene: .; j_gene: TRBJ1-1; CDR3nt: TGTGCCAGCAGACGAGGGGGTAGTAGGGCTGAAGCTTTCTTT; CDR3aa: CASRRGGSRAEAFF
abundance: .; v_gene: TRBV6-5; d_gene: .; j_gene: TRBJ1-2; CDR3nt: TGTGCCAGCAGTAAAAACCGAGACTATGGCTACACCTTC; CDR3aa: CASSKNRDYGYTF
abundance: .; v_gene: TRBV4-3; d_gene: .; j_gene: TRBJ2-7; CDR3nt: TGCGCCAGCAGCCAACTCATTGGGGGGGACACCTACGAGCAGTACTTC; CDR3aa: CASSQLIGGDTYEQYF
abundance: .; v_gene: TRBV7-3; d_gene: .; j_gene: TRBJ2-1; CDR3nt: TGTGCCAGCAGCCCCTTCCTAGAGCACAATGAGCAGTTCTTC; CDR3aa: CASSPFLEHNEQFF
abundance: few; v_gene: TRBV4-3; d_gene: .; j_gene: TRBJ2-4; CDR3nt: TGCGCCAGCAGCCAATCAGGGGATGCCAAAAACATTCAGTACTTC; CDR3aa: CASSQSGDAKNIQYF
abundance: .; v_gene: TRBV19; d_gene: TRBD1; j_gene: TRBJ1-2; CDR3nt: TGTGCCAGTAGTACCGGGACAGGGAATGGCTACACCTTC; CDR3aa: CASSTGTGNGYTF